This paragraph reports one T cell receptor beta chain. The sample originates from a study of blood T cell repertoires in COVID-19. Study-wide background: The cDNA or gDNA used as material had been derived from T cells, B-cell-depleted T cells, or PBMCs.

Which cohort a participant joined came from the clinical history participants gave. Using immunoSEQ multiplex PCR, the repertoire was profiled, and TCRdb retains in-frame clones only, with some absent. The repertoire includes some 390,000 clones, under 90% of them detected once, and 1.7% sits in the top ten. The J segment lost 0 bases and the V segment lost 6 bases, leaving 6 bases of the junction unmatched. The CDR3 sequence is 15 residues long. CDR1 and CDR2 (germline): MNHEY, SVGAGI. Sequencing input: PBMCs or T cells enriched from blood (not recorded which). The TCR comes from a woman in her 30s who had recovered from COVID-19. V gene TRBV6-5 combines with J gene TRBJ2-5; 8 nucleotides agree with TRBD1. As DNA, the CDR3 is TGTGCCAGCAGCTGGACAGGGAAGTACCAAGAGACCCAGTACTTC. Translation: CASSWTGKYQETQYF.